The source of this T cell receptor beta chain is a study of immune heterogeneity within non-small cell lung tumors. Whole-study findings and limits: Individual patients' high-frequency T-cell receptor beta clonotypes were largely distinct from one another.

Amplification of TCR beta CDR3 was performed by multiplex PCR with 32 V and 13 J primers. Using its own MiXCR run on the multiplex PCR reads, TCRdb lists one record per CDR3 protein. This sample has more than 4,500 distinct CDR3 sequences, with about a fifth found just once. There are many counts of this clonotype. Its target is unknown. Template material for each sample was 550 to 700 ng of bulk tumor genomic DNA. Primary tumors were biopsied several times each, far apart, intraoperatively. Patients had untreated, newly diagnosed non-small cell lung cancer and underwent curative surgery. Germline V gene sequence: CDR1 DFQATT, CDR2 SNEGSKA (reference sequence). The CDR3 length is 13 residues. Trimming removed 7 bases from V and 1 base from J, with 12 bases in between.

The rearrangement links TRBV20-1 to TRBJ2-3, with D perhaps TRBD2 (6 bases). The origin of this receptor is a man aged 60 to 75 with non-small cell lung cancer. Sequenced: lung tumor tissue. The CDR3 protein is CSVAGLGTDTQYF. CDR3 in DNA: TGCAGTGTGGCGGGGCTAGGCACAGATACGCAGTATTTT.